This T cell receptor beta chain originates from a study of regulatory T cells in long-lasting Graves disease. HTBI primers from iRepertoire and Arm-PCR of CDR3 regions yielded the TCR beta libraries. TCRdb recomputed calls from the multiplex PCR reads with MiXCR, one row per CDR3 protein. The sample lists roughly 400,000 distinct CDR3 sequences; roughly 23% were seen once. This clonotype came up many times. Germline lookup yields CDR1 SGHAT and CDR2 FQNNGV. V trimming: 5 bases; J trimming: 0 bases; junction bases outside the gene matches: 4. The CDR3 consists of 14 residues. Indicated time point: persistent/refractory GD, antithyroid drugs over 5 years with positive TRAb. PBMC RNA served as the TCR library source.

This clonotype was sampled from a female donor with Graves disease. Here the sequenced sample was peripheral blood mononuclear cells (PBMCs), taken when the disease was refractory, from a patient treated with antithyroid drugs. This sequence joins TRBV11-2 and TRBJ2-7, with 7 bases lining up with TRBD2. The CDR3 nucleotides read TGTGCCAGCAGCCTAGCGGATAGCTCCTACGAGCAGTACTTC. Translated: CASSLADSSYEQYF.